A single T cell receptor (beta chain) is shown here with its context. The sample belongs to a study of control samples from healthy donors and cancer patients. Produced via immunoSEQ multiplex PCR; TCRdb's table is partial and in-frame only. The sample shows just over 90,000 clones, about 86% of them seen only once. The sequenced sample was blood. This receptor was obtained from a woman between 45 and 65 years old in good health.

This CDR3 reads CASSLALAGVKETQYF. CDR3 coding DNA: TGTGCCAGCAGCTTGGCACTAGCGGGGGTCAAAGAGACCCAGTACTTC. The rearrangement links TRBV5-4 to TRBJ2-5; TRBD2 matches at 11 bases. CDR1 is SGHNT and CDR2 is YYREEE in the germline V gene (reference sequence). This CDR3 region has 16 residues. The V and J ends lost 0 bases and 3 bases, in that order; junction bases with no gene match: 4.